The source of this TCR beta chain is a study of blood T cell repertoires in COVID-19. About the study: COVID-19 samples from acute and convalescent phases originated in the United States, Italy and Spain. T cells, B-cell-depleted T cells, or PBMCs provided the cDNA or gDNA that served as material.

In the study's own analysis: Reference gene primer amplification gave nucleated cell count estimates. TCRdb's table, derived via immunoSEQ multiplex PCR, lists solely in-frame clones and lacks some. Clone size and the V and J calls come from that table; the DNA yielded D and trimming. The data contain about 55,000 clones, just over 85% of them singletons. From germline, CDR1 is SGDLS and CDR2 YYNGEE. The ends were cut back, 4 bases at V and 5 bases at J, with 21 bases in the middle. The CDR3 consists of 16 residues. V and J are TRBV9 and TRBJ2-5, with a weak D call TRBD1 (6 bases). The sample taken for sequencing was peripheral blood. This sequence originates from a man at least 80 years old with acute or convalescent COVID-19. CDR3 region: CASSPRGGSPGETQYF. DNA of the CDR3: TGTGCCAGCAGCCCCAGGGGCGGGTCCCCTGGGGAGACCCAGTACTTC.